This entry lists 3 T cell receptor beta chains sequenced from one sample in a study of blood T cell repertoires in COVID-19. Only in-frame clones appear in the TCRdb table, and some are missing; sequencing was by immunoSEQ multiplex PCR. The data show under 140,000 clones, 60% to 80% seen once. Sequenced sample: peripheral blood. All receptors derive from a woman aged 80 or over with active or convalescent COVID-19.

The chain uses TRBV3-1 (or the pseudogene TRBV3-2) and TRBJ2-3, with D possibly TRBD1 on 7 matching bases. The CDR3 consists of 14 residues. Trimming left V 4 bases short and J 4 bases short, with 12 bases between. Germline V gene data show CDR1 as LGHDT and CDR2 as YNNKEL (reference sequence). As DNA, the CDR3 is TGTGCCAGCAGCCCAGGGGGGATTTCAGATACGCAGTATTTT. Amino acids: CASSPGGISDTQYF.

CDR3 in amino acids: CASSVQGGTEAFF. In DNA form, the CDR3 reads TGTGCCAGCAGTGTACAGGGGGGCACTGAAGCTTTCTTT. The rearrangement joins TRBV2 to TRBJ1-1; TRBD1 aligns across 8 bases. The CDR3 is 13 residues long. In germline, CDR1 is SNHLY, CDR2 FYNNEI. V lost 4 bases, J lost 4 bases, and 2 bases stayed unmatched.

The rearrangement links TRBV12-3 or TRBV12-4 to TRBJ1-5, with D unresolved. V was shortened by 3 bases and J by 4 bases, with 7 bases between the two germline ends. The CDR3 spans 13 residues. CDR3 in amino acids: CASSFSPNQPQHF. The CDR3 DNA is TGTGCCAGCAGTTTTAGCCCGAATCAGCCCCAGCATTTT.